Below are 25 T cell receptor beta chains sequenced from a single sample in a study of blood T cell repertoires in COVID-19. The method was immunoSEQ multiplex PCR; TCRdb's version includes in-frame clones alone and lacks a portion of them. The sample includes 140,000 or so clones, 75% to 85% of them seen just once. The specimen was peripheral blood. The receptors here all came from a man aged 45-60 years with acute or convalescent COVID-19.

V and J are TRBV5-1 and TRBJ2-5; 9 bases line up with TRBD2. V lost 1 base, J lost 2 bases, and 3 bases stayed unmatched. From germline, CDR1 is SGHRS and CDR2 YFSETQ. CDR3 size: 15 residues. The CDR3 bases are TGCGCCAGCAGCTTGCTAGCGGGAAGGCAAGAGACCCAGTACTTC. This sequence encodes CASSLLAGRQETQYF. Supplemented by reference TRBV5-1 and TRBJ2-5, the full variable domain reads KAGVTQTPRYLIKTRGQQVTLSCSPISGHRSVSWYQQTPGQGLQFLFEYFSETQRNKGNFPGRFSGRQFSNSRSEMNVSTLELGDSALYLCASSLLAGRQETQYFGPGTRLLVL.

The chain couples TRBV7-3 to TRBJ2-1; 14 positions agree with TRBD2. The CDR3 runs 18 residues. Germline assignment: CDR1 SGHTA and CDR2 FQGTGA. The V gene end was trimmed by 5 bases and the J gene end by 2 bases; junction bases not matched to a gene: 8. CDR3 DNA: TGTGCCAGCAGCACGGGGGGACTAGCGGGAGCAACCTACAATGAGCAGTTCTTC. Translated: CASSTGGLAGATYNEQFF.

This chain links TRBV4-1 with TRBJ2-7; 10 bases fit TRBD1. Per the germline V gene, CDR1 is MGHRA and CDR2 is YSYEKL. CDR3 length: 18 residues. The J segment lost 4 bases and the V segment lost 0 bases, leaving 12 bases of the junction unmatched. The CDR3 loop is CASSQDPWDRGIFYEQYF. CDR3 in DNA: TGCGCCAGCAGCCAAGATCCCTGGGACAGGGGAATTTTTTACGAGCAGTACTTC.

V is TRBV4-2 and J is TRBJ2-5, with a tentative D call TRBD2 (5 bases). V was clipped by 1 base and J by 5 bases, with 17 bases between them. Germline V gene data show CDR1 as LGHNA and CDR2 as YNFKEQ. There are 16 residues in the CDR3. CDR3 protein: CASSQGGDLGAETQYF. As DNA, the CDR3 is TGTGCCAGCAGCCAAGGGGGAGACCTCGGAGCGGAGACCCAGTACTTC.

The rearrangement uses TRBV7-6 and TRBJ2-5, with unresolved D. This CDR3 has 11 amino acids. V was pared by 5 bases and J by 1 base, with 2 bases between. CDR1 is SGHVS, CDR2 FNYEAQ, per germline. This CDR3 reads CASSLQETQYF. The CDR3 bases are TGTGCCAGCAGCCTCCAAGAGACCCAGTACTTC.

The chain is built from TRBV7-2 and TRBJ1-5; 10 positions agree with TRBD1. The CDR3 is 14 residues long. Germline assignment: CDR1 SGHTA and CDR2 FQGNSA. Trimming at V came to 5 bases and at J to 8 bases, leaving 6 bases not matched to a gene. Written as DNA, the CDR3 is TGTGCCAGCAGCCCTGACAGGGGGCCGGAGCCCCAGCATTTT. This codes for CASSPDRGPEPQHF. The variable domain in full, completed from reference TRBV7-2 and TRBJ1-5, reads GAGVSQSPSNKVTEKGKDVELRCDPISGHTALYWYRQSLGQGLEFLIYFQGNSAPDKSGLPSDRFSAERTGGSVSTLTIQRTQQEDSAVYLCASSPDRGPEPQHFGDGTRLSIL.

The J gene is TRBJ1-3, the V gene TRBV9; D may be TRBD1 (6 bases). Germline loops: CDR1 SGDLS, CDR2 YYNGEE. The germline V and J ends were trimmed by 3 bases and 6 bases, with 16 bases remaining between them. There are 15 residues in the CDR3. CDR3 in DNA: TGTGCCAGCAGCGGCCTAGGGGGAATCGAAAACACCATATATTTT. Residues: CASSGLGGIENTIYF.

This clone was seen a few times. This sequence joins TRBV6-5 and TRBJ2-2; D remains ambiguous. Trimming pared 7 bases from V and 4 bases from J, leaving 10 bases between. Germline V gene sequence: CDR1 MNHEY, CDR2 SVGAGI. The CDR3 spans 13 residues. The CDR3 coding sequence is TGTGCCAGCATCTCGGGTACCACCGGGGAGCTGTTTTTT. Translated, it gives CASISGTTGELFF.

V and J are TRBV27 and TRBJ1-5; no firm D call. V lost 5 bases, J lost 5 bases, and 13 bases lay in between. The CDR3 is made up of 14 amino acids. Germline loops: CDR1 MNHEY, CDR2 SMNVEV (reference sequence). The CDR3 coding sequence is TGTGCCAGCAGTCCACTAGGGAGTGATCAGCCCCAGCATTTT. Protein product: CASSPLGSDQPQHF.

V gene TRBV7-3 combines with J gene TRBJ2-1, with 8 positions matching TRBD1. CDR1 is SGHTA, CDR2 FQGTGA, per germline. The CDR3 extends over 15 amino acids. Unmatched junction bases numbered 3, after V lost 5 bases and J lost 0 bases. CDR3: CASSRQGSSYNEQFF. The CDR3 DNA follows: TGTGCCAGCAGCAGACAGGGGAGCTCCTACAATGAGCAGTTCTTC.

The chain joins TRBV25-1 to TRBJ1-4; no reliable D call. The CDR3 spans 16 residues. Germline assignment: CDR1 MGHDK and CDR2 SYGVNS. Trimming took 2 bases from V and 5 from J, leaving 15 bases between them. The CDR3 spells CASSEQIAAYNEKLFF. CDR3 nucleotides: TGTGCCAGCAGTGAACAAATTGCAGCGTACAATGAAAAACTGTTTTTT.

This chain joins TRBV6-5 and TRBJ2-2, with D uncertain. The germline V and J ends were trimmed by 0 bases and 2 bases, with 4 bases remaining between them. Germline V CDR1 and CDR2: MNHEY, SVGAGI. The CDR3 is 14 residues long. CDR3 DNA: TGTGCCAGCAGTTACTCTTTAAACACCGGGGAGCTGTTTTTT. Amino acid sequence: CASSYSLNTGELFF.

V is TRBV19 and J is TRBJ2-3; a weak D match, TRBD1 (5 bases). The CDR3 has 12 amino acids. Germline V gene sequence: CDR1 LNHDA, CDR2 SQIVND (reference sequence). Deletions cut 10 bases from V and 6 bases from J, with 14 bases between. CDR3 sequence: CATLDITDTQYF. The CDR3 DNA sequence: TGTGCCACCCTGGACATTACCGATACGCAGTATTTT. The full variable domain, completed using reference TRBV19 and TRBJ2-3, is DGGITQSPKYLFRKEGQNVTLSCEQNLNHDAMYWYRQDPGQGLRLIYYSQIVNDFQKGDIAEGYSVSREKKESFPLTVTSAQKNPTAFYLCATLDITDTQYFGPGTRLTVL.

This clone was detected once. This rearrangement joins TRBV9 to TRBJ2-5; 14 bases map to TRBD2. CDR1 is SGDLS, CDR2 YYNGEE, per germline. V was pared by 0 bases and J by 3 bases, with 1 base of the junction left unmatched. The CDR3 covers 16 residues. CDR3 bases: TGTGCCAGCAGCGTAGAGGGACTAGCGGGAGAAGAGACCCAGTACTTC. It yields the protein CASSVEGLAGEETQYF.

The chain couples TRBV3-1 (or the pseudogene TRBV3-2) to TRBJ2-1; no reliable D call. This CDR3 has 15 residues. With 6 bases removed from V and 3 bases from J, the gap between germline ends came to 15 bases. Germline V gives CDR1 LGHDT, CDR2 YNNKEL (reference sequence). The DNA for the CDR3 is TGTGCCAGCAGTTTTATCCCCGCGATCTACAATGAGCAGTTCTTC. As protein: CASSFIPAIYNEQFF.

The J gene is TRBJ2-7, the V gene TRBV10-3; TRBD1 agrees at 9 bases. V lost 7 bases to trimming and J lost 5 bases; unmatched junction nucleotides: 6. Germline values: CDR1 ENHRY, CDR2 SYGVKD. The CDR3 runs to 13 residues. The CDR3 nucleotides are TGTGCCATCATGGAGACAGGGGGAAACGAGCAGTACTTC. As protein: CAIMETGGNEQYF.

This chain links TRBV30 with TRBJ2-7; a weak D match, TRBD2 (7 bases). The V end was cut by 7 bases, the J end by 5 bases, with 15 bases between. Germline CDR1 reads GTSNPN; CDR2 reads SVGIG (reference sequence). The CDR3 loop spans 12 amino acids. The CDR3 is CASGAGAHEQYF. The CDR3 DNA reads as TGTGCCTCCGGCGCGGGGGCTCACGAGCAGTACTTC.

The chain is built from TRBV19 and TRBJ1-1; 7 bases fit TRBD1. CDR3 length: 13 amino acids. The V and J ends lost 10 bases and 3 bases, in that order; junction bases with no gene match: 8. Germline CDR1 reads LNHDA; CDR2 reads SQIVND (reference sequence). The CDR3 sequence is CATSTGLHTEAFF. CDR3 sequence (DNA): TGTGCCACTTCGACAGGGTTGCACACTGAAGCTTTCTTT. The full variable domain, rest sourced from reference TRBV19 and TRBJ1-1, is DGGITQSPKYLFRKEGQNVTLSCEQNLNHDAMYWYRQDPGQGLRLIYYSQIVNDFQKGDIAEGYSVSREKKESFPLTVTSAQKNPTAFYLCATSTGLHTEAFFGQGTRLTVV.

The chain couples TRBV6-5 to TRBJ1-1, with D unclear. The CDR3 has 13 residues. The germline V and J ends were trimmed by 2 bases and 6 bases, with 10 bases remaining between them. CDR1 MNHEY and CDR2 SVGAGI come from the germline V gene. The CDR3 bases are TGTGCCAGCAGTTACCTACCCCAACCTGAAGCTTTCTTT. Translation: CASSYLPQPEAFF.

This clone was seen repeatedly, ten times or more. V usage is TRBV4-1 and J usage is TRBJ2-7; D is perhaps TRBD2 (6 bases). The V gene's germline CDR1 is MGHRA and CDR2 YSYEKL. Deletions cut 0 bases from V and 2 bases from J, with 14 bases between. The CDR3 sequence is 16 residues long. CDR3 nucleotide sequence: TGCGCCAGCAGCCAAGAAGAAGTAGCGGCAACCTACGAGCAGTACTTC. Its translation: CASSQEEVAATYEQYF.

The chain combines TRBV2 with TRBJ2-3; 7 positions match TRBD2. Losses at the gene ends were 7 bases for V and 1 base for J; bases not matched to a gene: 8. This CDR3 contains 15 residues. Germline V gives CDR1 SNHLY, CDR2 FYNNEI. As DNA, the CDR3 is TGTGCCAGCACCGAAGGACTAGGAGGCACAGATACGCAGTATTTT. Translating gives CASTEGLGGTDTQYF.

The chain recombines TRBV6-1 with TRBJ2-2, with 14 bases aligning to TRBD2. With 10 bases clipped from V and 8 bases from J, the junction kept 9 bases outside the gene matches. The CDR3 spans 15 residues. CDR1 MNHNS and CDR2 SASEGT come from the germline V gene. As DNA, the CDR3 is TGTGCCACCCACGGGACTAGCGGGAGTCGAGGGGAGCTGTTTTTT. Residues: CATHGTSGSRGELFF.

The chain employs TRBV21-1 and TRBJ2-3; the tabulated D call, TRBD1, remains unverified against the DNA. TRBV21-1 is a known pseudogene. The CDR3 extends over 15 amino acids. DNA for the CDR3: TGTGCCAGCAGCAAGGACAGTGATTGCACAGATACGCAGTATTTT. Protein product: CASSKDSDCTDTQYF.

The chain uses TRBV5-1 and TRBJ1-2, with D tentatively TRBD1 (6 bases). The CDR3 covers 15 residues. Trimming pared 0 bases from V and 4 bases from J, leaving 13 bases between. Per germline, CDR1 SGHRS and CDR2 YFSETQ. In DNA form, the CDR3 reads TGCGCCAGCAGCTTGGACCTCCCAGGGGCCTATGGCTACACCTTC. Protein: CASSLDLPGAYGYTF.

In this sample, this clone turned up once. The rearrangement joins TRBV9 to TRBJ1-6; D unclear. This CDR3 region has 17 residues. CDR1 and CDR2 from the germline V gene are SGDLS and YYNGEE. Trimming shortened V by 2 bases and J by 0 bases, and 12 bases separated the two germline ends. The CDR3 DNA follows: TGTGCCAGCAGCGTTGGCGCCGGGAGCTCCTATAATTCACCCCTCCACTTT. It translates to CASSVGAGSSYNSPLHF.